This T cell receptor (beta chain) comes out of a study of blood T cell repertoires in COVID-19 (dated by TCRdb to about 2020). About the investigation overall: The collaborator samples originated in the United States, Italy and Spain and spanned the acute and convalescent phases of COVID-19. The material from the prospective study consisted of cDNA or gDNA derived from T cells, B-cell-depleted T cells, or PBMCs. The samples were drawn from the first 160 participants of the ongoing ImmuneRACE study and from 1,254 subjects provided by 6 global collaborators. Subjects who had been exposed to COVID-19, were actively infected with it, or had recovered from it provided the deeply sampled blood TCRbeta repertoires that made up the dataset. Where HLA class I and class II types were available, the types were taken from metadata supplied by the sample provider, not from assay-based typing. The sample metadata nearly always contained a de-identified subject ID, COVID-19 status, age in years and sex. The repertoires were released in a freely available public database meant as a resource for research on the immune response to SARS-CoV-2.

The full study reports these points: The quantity of clinical and demographic metadata differed by source and by participant and was supplied without curation.

Notes on this clone: The clone's antigen remains unknown. There are no base qualities to consult, and no much larger clone falls within one base.

Each collaborating institution followed its own protocols to collect whole blood in K2EDTA tubes. For TCRbeta analysis, collaborators shipped samples as frozen whole blood, isolated PBMCs, or DNA extracted from either of those sample types. TCRbeta CDR3 regions were amplified from genomic DNA using the immunoSEQ Assay, a bias-controlled multiplex PCR. In the authors' own workflow: Within the assay, amplification of reference gene primers was used to estimate how many nucleated cells each sample contained. To quantify the absolute abundance of each unique TCRbeta CDR3 rearrangement, sequence reads were collapsed and filtered. For each sample, productive Simpson clonality was calculated as the square root of Simpson's diversity index across productive rearrangements. TCRdb limited this immuneACCESS table to in-frame rearrangements with V and J called. A share of clones is missing; checked studies link under half to unresolved V genes, and the rest is unexplained. V, J and clone size were drawn from that table, and D and trimming were deduced from the DNA. The sample table holds some 250,000 clones, of which 80% to 85% were seen once. Clones ranked in the top ten supply 2.5% to 3.5% of the sample.

The CDR3 runs 16 amino acids, cysteine and phenylalanine included. Of the read, only the CDR3 DNA is kept; its 48 bases are in frame from base 1. The CDR1 and CDR2 encoded by the germline V gene (reference sequence) are SGHNT and YYREEE. Trimming takes 2 bases off V and 3 bases off J; junction bases not matched to a gene: 5. The sample taken for sequencing was peripheral blood. This clonotype was obtained from a woman aged 55-69 years with active or convalescent COVID-19. This receptor chain uses TRBV5-4 and TRBJ2-3; TRBD2 lines up with 11 middle nucleotides. The CDR3 is CASSFSGGALTDTQYF. The base sequence is TGTGCCAGCAGCTTTAGCGGGGGGGCCTTGACAGATACGCAGTATTTT.